This T cell receptor beta chain was recovered during a study of cytomegalovirus exposure and HLA in healthy donors. Vbeta (60) and Jbeta (13) primers were used in the PCR. The protocol was immunoSEQ multiplex PCR, while the TCRdb copy is restricted to in-frame clones and leaves out a portion. The sample lists about 52,000 clones, 65% to 80% occurring once. Unmatched junction bases numbered 9, after V lost 8 bases and J lost 4 bases. There are 15 residues in the CDR3. Germline V CDR1 and CDR2: MNHEY, SVGAGI. The specimen was PBMCs. The V gene is TRBV6-5, the J gene TRBJ2-1, with 9 bases matching TRBD2. This TCR was recovered from a woman aged 45-60 years in good health and CMV-seronegative. The CDR3 loop reads CASHSAGGPYNEQFF. CDR3 bases: TGTGCCAGCCATTCAGCGGGAGGACCGTACAATGAGCAGTTCTTC.